The entry that follows covers one T cell receptor (beta chain) sequence. Its antigen is unknown. These data belong to a study of T cell repertoires in cytomegalovirus infection. The overall study: Based on public TCR beta signatures, there were indications of CMV infection and of a matching HLA type. Whole-study results and caveats: The study identified carriers of CMV plus the relevant HLA from cumulative public TCR beta family frequency. HLA-C-restricted CMV clonotypes gave the most frequent clonotype in two of eight donors.

Per the germline V gene, CDR1 is PRHDT and CDR2 is FYEKMQ (reference sequence). This CDR3 contains 19 residues. The ends lost 6 bases at V and 2 bases at J; junction bases unmatched: 14. TCRdb re-called the reads through MiXCR, storing one row per CDR3 protein. The sample has some 700,000 distinct CDR3 sequences; about 30% are singletons. The chain combines TRBV13 with TRBJ2-3; 13 bases line up with TRBD2. This TCR was recovered from a human donor in good health (CMV status not recorded). Some clones in this sample may be carry-over from other donors' samples. The input for sequencing was cultured PBMCs, taken from culture after CMV antigen stimulation. The CDR3 sequence is CASSFSGTSGTSLTDTQYF. The CDR3 DNA sequence: TGTGCCAGCAGTTTCTCCGGGACTAGCGGGACCTCGCTCACAGATACGCAGTATTTT.